This entry is about one T cell receptor (beta chain). The sample originates from a study of blood T cell repertoires in COVID-19. Whole-study context: Collection of acute and convalescent COVID-19 samples took place in the United States, Italy and Spain. T cells, B-cell-depleted T cells, or PBMCs provided the cDNA or gDNA that served as material.

As originally analysed: Amplification of reference gene primers provided the estimated nucleated cell counts. The data were produced by immunoSEQ multiplex PCR, yet TCRdb's version contains in-frame clones alone and is incomplete. V and J calls and clone size are those listed in that table; D and trimming were worked out from the DNA. In the table there are over 150,000 clones, 83% of which are singletons. Germline V gene data show CDR1 as GTSNPN and CDR2 as SVGIG (reference sequence). Trimming stripped 0 bases from V and 4 bases from J, with 7 bases between. This CDR3 has 12 amino acids. The sequencing input was peripheral blood. This sequence joins TRBV30 and TRBJ2-7, with TRBD2 as a possible D gene (5 bases). The receptor's source is an elderly woman with acute or convalescent COVID-19. CDR3 residues: CAWSVRGYEQYF. The CDR3 bases are TGTGCCTGGAGTGTACGGGGATACGAGCAGTACTTC.